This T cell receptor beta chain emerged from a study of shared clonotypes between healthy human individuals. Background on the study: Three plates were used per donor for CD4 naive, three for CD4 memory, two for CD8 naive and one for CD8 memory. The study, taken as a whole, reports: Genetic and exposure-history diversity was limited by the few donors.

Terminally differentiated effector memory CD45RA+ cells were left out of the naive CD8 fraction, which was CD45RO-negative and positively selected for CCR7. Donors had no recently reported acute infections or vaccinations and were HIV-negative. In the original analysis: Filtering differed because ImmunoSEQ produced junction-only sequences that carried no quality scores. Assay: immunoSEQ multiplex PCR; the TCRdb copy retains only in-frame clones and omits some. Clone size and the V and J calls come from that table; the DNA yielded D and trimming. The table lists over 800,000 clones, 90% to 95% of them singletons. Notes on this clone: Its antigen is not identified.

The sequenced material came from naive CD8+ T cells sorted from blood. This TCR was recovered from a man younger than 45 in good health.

This CDR3 is CASSVEGQRETQYF. The CDR3 DNA reads as TGTGCCAGCAGCGTAGAGGGACAGAGGGAGACCCAGTACTTC. The genes are TRBV9 and TRBJ2-5, with TRBD1 matching over 7 bases. With 0 bases clipped from V and 5 bases from J, the junction kept 4 bases outside the gene matches. CDR3 length: 14 residues. Germline V lookup: CDR1 SGDLS, CDR2 YYNGEE.